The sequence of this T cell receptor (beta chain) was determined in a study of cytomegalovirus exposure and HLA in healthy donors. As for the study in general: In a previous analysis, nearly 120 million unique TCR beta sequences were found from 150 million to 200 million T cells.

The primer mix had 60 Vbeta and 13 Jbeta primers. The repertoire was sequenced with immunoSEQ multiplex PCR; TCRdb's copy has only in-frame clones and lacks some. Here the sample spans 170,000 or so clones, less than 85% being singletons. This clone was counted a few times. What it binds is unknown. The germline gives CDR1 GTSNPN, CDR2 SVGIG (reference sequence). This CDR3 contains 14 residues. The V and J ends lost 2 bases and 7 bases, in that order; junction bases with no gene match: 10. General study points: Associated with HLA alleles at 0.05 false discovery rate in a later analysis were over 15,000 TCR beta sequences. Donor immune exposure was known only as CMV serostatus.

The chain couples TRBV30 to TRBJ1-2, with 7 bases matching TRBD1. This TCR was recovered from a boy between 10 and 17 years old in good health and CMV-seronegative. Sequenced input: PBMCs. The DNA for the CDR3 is TGTGCCTGGAGTCGGTGGGACACAGGGGCTGGCTACACCTTC. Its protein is CAWSRWDTGAGYTF. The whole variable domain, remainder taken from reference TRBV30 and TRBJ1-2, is SQTIHQWPATLVQPVGSPLSLECTVEGTSNPNLYWYRQAAGRGLQLLFYSVGIGQISSEVPQNLSASRPQDRQFILSSKKLLLSDSGFYLCAWSRWDTGAGYTFGSGTRLTVV.